This is a list of T cell receptor beta chains from one sample in a study of shared clonotypes between healthy human individuals. The data were produced by immunoSEQ multiplex PCR, yet TCRdb's version contains in-frame clones alone and is incomplete. This sample has 2 million to 2.5 million clones, with just under 95% found just once. Sample: naive CD8+ T cells sorted from blood. The receptor set was obtained from a man aged 18-30 years in good health. CDR3s include the opening cysteine and the closing phenylalanine or tryptophan. Fields, in order: clone size, V gene, J gene, D gene, CDR3 protein, CDR3 DNA. The D gene is left open where the match is weak. For some rows the clone size is stated as once, few or many, or as a class when expanded; others skip it.

NA	TRBV2	TRBJ2-5	NA	CASSNRETQYF	TGTGCCAGCTCAAATAGAGAGACCCAGTACTTC
NA	TRBV20-1	TRBJ1-1	NA	CSARDLVEAFF	TGCAGTGCTAGGGATTTGGTTGAAGCTTTCTTT
NA	TRBV30	TRBJ1-2	TRBD1	CAWRETGTGQGYTF	TGTGCCTGGAGGGAAACCGGGACAGGCCAAGGCTACACCTTC
NA	TRBV19	TRBJ2-7	NA	CASSIGAQYEQYF	TGTGCCAGTAGTATTGGAGCGCAGTACGAGCAGTACTTC
NA	TRBV7-3	TRBJ1-5	NA	CASSLGQSNQPQHF	TGTGCCAGCAGCTTAGGCCAGAGCAATCAGCCCCAGCATTTT
NA	TRBV19	TRBJ2-7	NA	CASSTDSFSYEQYF	TGTGCCAGTAGTACGGACAGTTTCTCCTACGAGCAGTACTTC
NA	TRBV7-9	TRBJ2-4	NA	CASSLARGSKNIQYF	TGTGCCAGCAGCTTAGCAAGGGGGTCTAAAAACATTCAGTACTTC
NA	TRBV6-5	TRBJ2-2	NA	CASWDHTGELFF	TGTGCCAGCTGGGACCACACCGGGGAGCTGTTTTTT
NA	TRBV5-1	TRBJ2-7	TRBD1	CASSAGTGFYEQYF	TGCGCCAGCAGCGCCGGGACAGGTTTCTACGAGCAGTACTTC
NA	TRBV7-6	TRBJ2-3	TRBD2	CASKSGSTDTQYF	TGTGCCAGCAAAAGCGGGAGTACAGATACGCAGTATTTT
NA	TRBV27	TRBJ1-5	NA	CASSPGTEGFYQPQHF	TGTGCCAGCAGTCCCGGGACCGAAGGGTTTTATCAGCCCCAGCATTTT
NA	TRBV5-4	TRBJ2-7	NA	CASSLAPSYEQYF	TGTGCCAGCAGCTTGGCACCCTCCTACGAGCAGTACTTC
NA	TRBV30	TRBJ2-6	NA	CAWSPGSGANVLTF	TGTGCCTGGAGTCCGGGCTCTGGGGCCAACGTCCTGACTTTC
NA	TRBV12-1	TRBJ2-1	NA	CASSECSYNEQFF	TGTGCCAGCAGCGAGTGCTCCTACAATGAGCAGTTCTTC
once	TRBV12-5	TRBJ2-7	NA	CASGRSWDEQYF	TGTGCTAGTGGCCGAAGTTGGGACGAGCAGTACTTC
NA	TRBV27	TRBJ2-7	TRBD2	CASSPGGETYEQYF	TGTGCCAGCTCCCCTGGGGGGGAAACCTACGAGCAGTACTTC
NA	TRBV28	TRBJ2-2	NA	CASRFEGANTGELFF	TGTGCCAGCAGGTTCGAGGGGGCGAACACCGGGGAGCTGTTTTTT
NA	TRBV11-3	TRBJ2-1	NA	CASSGVIGAQQFF	TGTGCCAGCAGCGGGGTAATCGGGGCCCAGCAGTTCTTC
once	TRBV10-3	TRBJ2-2	TRBD2	CVNPYGGGTGELFF	TGTGTCAACCCCTACGGGGGGGGCACCGGGGAGCTGTTTTTT
NA	TRBV4-2	TRBJ2-3	TRBD2	CASSHAILGVAGEPDTQYF	TGTGCCAGCAGCCACGCCATCCTGGGGGTAGCGGGGGAGCCAGATACGCAGTATTTT
NA	TRBV5-6	TRBJ2-7	NA	CASSLMLANHILTGDEQYF	TGTGCCAGCAGCTTGATGCTAGCGAATCATATCTTAACTGGGGACGAGCAGTACTTC
once	TRBV27	TRBJ2-2	TRBD2	CASSLPGGTGELFF	TGTGCCAGCAGTTTGCCGGGGGGCACCGGGGAGCTGTTTTTT
NA	TRBV5-1	TRBJ2-5	NA	CASSLSGTETQYF	TGCGCCAGCAGCTTGTCAGGGACAGAGACCCAGTACTTC
NA	TRBV2	TRBJ1-4	NA	CASRQGVEKLFF	TGTGCCAGCAGACAGGGTGTGGAAAAACTGTTTTTT
NA	TRBV6-5	TRBJ2-1	NA	CASSWVGDVDNEQFF	TGTGCCAGCAGCTGGGTGGGGGATGTGGACAATGAGCAGTTCTTC
NA	TRBV6-1	TRBJ1-2	TRBD1	CASSDLTGTGFDGYTF	TGTGCCAGCAGTGACTTAACCGGGACAGGGTTCGATGGCTACACCTTC
few	TRBV2	TRBJ2-5	NA	CASSENGAAAGTQYF	TGTGCCAGCAGTGAGAATGGAGCGGCAGCCGGGACCCAGTACTTC
NA	TRBV28	TRBJ2-7	NA	CASSFRAGGRGQYF	TGTGCCAGCAGTTTTCGGGCCGGGGGGCGTGGGCAGTACTTC